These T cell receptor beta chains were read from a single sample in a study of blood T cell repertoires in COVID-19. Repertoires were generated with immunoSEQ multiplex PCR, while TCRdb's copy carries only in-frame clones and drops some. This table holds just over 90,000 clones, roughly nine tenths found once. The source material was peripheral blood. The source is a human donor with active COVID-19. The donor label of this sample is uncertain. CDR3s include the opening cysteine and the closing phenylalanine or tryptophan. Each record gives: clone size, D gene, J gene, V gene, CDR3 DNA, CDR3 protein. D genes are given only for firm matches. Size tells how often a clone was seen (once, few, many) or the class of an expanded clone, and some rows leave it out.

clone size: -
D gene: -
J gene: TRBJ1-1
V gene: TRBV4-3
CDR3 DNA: TGCGCCAGCAGCCAAGAGGGGCGGGGCCCGAACACTGAAGCTTTCTTT
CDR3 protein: CASSQEGRGPNTEAFF

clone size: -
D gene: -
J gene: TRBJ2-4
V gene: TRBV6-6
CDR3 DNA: TGTGCCAGCAGTCCGCTAGACGACCGAAAAAACATTCAGTACTTC
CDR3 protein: CASSPLDDRKNIQYF

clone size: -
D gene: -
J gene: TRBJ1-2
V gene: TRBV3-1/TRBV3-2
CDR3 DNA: TGTGCCAGCAGCCATACAGGGTCCCATAACTATGGCTACACCTTC
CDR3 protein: CASSHTGSHNYGYTF

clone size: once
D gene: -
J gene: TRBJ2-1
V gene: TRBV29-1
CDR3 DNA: TGCAGCGTTTACGAGGCGAACTCCTACAATGAGCAGTTCTTC
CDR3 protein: CSVYEANSYNEQFF

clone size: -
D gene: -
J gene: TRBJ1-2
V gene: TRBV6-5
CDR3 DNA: TGTGCCAGCAGCCCGTCGGGGTTCTATGGCTACACCTTC
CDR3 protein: CASSPSGFYGYTF

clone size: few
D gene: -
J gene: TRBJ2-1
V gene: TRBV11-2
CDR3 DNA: TGTGCCAGCAGGGACCTAACAGGGCGGAACTCCTACAATGAGCAGTTCTTC
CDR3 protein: CASRDLTGRNSYNEQFF

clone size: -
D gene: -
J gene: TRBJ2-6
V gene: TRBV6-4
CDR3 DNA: TGTGCCAGCAGTGATCCCGGGACGGAGGGCAACGTCCTGACTTTC
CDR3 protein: CASSDPGTEGNVLTF

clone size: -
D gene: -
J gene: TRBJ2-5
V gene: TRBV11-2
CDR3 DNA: TGTGCCAGCAGTCCACAGGGATTCCAAGAGACCCAGTACTTC
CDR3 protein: CASSPQGFQETQYF

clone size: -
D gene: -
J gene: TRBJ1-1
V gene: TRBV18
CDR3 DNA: TGTGCCAGCTCAAAACAGGGTTCTGAAGCTTTCTTT
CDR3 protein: CASSKQGSEAFF

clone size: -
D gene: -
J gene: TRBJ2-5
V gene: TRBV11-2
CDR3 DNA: TGTGCCAGCAGCTCTCTACCGGGCAGGGGCTTTCCAGAGACCCAGTACTTC
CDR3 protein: CASSSLPGRGFPETQYF

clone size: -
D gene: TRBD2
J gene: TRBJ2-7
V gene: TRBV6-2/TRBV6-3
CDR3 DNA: TGTGCCAGCAGCGGCCGGGACTATTCCTACGAGCAGTACTTC
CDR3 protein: CASSGRDYSYEQYF

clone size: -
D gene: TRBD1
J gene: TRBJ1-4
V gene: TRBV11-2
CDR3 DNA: TGTGCCAGCAGTCGAACAGGGGGTATTTCTCGTGAAAAACTGTTTTTT
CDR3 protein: CASSRTGGISREKLFF

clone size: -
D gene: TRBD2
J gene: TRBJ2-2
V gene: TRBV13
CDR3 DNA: TGTGCCAGCAGCCCGGGACTAGCCACAAACACCGGGGAGCTGTTTTTT
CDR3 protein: CASSPGLATNTGELFF

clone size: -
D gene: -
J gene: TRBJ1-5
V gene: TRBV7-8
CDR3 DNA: TGTGCCAGCAGTGACGACAGTTTTTATCAGCCCCAGCATTTT
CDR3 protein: CASSDDSFYQPQHF

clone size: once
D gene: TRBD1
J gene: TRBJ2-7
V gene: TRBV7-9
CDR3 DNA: TGTGCCAGCAGCCCGAAGGCCACAGGGGTGATCATCGAGCAGTACTTC
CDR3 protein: CASSPKATGVIIEQYF

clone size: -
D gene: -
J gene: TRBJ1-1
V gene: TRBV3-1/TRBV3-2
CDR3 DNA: TGTGCCAGCAGCCTGCCAGGGCCCATGAACACTGAAGCTTTCTTT
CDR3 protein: CASSLPGPMNTEAFF

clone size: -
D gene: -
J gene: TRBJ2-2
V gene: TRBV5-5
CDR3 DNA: TGTGCCAGCAGCTTTTATTCCGACACCGGGGAGCTGTTTTTT
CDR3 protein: CASSFYSDTGELFF

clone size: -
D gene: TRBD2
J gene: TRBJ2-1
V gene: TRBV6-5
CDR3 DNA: TGTGCCAGCAGTTACTCGACTAGCAGATACAATGAGCAGTTCTTC
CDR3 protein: CASSYSTSRYNEQFF

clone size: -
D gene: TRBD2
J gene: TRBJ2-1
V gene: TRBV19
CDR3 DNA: TGTGCCAGTAGGAGCGGGGGGACGTACAATGAGCAGTTCTTC
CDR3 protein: CASRSGGTYNEQFF

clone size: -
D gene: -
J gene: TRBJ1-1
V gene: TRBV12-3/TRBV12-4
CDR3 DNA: TGTGCCATCGCGCCCTGGAACACTGAAGCTTTCTTT
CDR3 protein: CAIAPWNTEAFF

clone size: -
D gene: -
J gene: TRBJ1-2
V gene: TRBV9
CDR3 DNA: TGTGCCAGCAGCGCGCGGACAGAGGCCTATGGCTACACCTTC
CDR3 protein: CASSARTEAYGYTF

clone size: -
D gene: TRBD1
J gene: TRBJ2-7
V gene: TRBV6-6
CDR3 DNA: TGTGCCAGCAGTTACTATACGGGACAGCATAATTACGAGCAGTACTTC
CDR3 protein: CASSYYTGQHNYEQYF

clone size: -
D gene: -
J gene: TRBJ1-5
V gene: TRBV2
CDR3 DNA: TGTGCCAGCACCGAGAGAGGGAACTACGACAATCAGCCCCAGCATTTT
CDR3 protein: CASTERGNYDNQPQHF

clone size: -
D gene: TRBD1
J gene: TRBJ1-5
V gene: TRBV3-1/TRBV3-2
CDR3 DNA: TGTGCCAGCAGCCAAGTCGGGACAGGGTGGGATCAGCCCCAGCATTTT
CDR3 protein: CASSQVGTGWDQPQHF

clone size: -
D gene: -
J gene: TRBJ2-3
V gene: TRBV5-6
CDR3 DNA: TGTGCCAGCAGCTCCCGGGGGACCGACCTCACAGATACGCAGTATTTT
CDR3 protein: CASSSRGTDLTDTQYF

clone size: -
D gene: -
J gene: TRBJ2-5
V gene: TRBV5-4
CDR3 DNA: TGTGCCAGCGCCTCCACGAGGGGGCGGGGTTTGGAGACCCAGTACTTC
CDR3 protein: CASASTRGRGLETQYF

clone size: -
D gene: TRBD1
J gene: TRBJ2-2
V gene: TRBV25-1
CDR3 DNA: TGTGCCAGCAGTGATTGGACCGGGACAGGCTCCGGGGAGCTGTTTTTT
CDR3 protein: CASSDWTGTGSGELFF

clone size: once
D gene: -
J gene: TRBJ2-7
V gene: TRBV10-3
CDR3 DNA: TGTGCCATCAGTGAGTCGTTGGCACTAGACGCCTACGAGCAGTACTTC
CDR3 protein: CAISESLALDAYEQYF

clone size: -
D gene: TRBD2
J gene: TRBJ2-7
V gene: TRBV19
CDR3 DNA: TGTGCCAGCTCTAGCGGGGGGCCATCCTACGAGCAGTACTTC
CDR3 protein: CASSSGGPSYEQYF

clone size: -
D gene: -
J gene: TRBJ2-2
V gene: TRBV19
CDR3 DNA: TGTGCCAGTAGTCAGAAGCGACTAGGTATCTCCGGGGAGCTGTTTTTT
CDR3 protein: CASSQKRLGISGELFF

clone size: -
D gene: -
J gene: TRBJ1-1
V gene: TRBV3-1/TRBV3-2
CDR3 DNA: TGTGCCAGCAGCCCGAGACAGGCCCGGGACACTGAAGCTTTCTTT
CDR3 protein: CASSPRQARDTEAFF